The entry below gives a single T cell receptor (beta chain) sequence along with its context. Trimming left V 7 bases short and J 0 bases short, with 16 bases between. The V gene's germline CDR1 is LNHDA and CDR2 SQIVND (reference sequence). The CDR3 loop spans 17 amino acids. Only in-frame clones appear in the TCRdb table, and some are missing; sequencing was by immunoSEQ multiplex PCR. The sample gives about 140,000 clones, over 85% of which show up once; less than 0.95% is in the top ten. The data were obtained in a study of T cell responses to AZD1222 COVID-19 vaccine. The sequencing here drew on peripheral blood, taken on day 0 of MenACWY control vaccination. This TCR was sampled from an adult in good health. V and J are TRBV19 and TRBJ1-6; D unresolved. The CDR3 DNA follows: TGTGCCAGTAAGGGCGGCCAGCCGAGCTCCTATAATTCACCCCTCCACTTT. It codes for CASKGGQPSSYNSPLHF. Full variable domain (outside the CDR3, taken from reference TRBV19 and TRBJ1-6): DGGITQSPKYLFRKEGQNVTLSCEQNLNHDAMYWYRQDPGQGLRLIYYSQIVNDFQKGDIAEGYSVSREKKESFPLTVTSAQKNPTAFYLCASKGGQPSSYNSPLHFGNGTRLTVT.